This T cell receptor (beta chain) is from a study of identical twins. Each cDNA held unique molecular identifiers, and template switching gave it a universal primer site. TCRdb fed the 5' RACE reads into MiXCR, producing one record per CDR3 protein. The sample lists hundreds of thousands of distinct CDR3 sequences; 11% to 15% were seen once. With regard to this clonotype: Its antigen is still unknown.

Study-wide results and caveats: Beta out-of-frame sequences displayed a weaker excess of sharing between twins.

The receptor was isolated from a woman in her late teens or twenties in good health. Sequencing used memory (CD45RO+) T cells sorted from blood.

The CDR3 DNA sequence: TGTGCTAGTGCCTCTTTGTCGTCCGGGGGGGCGAGGGATTCACCCCTCCACTTT. It encodes CASASLSSGGARDSPLHF. This sequence joins TRBV12-5 and TRBJ1-6, with D possibly matching TRBD1 (6 bases). CDR1 and CDR2 from the germline V gene are LGHNT and FRNRAP. V was cut by 7 bases and J by 8 bases, with 27 bases left in between. The CDR3 sequence is 18 residues long.